A single sample gave rise to the 18 T cell receptor beta chains below, sequenced in a study of monozygotic twins with inflammatory bowel disease. Following a re-call of the 5' RACE reads, TCRdb has one entry per CDR3 protein and lacks DNA. The sample table sets out 400,000 to 500,000 distinct CDR3 sequences. Sequencing was performed on blood. Receptors originate from a human donor with ulcerative colitis or Crohn's disease, or a healthy co-twin of an affected twin (not recorded which).

This chain joins TRBV6-5 and TRBJ2-5. Per germline, CDR1 MNHEY and CDR2 SVGAGI. The CDR3 has 13 amino acids. The CDR3 region is CASSYGHPETQYF.

The V call is TRBV13, the J call TRBJ2-7; TCRdb returns TRBD1, unconfirmable since there is no DNA. The CDR3 runs 13 residues. Germline values: CDR1 PRHDT, CDR2 FYEKMQ (reference sequence). CDR3 in amino acids: CASSQRQGSKQYF.

The V gene is TRBV30, the J gene TRBJ1-6; TCRdb lists TRBD1, though no DNA is available to test this call. From germline, CDR1 is GTSNPN and CDR2 SVGIG (reference sequence). The CDR3 loop spans 15 amino acids. The CDR3 sequence: CAWRKGRQAESPLHF.

J is TRBJ2-2 and V is TRBV5-1. The V gene's germline CDR1 is SGHRS and CDR2 YFSETQ. This CDR3 has 13 amino acids. The CDR3 is CASSLDITGELFF.

The gene calls are TRBV18 and TRBJ1-2; TCRdb proposes TRBD1, but this gene call is untestable without DNA. Germline V lookup: CDR1 KGHSH, CDR2 LQKENI. The CDR3 has 14 amino acids. The CDR3 here is CASSKDSQNYGYTF.

The chain joins TRBV5-6 to TRBJ2-2; TCRdb's D gene call, TRBD2, goes unchecked for lack of DNA. The CDR3 is made up of 16 amino acids. Looked up from germline, CDR1 is SGHDT and CDR2 is YYEEEE. The CDR3 loop is CASSRFLAGWTGELFF.

The rearrangement uses TRBV30 and TRBJ1-1; TCRdb lists TRBD1, though no DNA is available to test this call. The CDR3 runs 14 residues. Germline loops: CDR1 GTSNPN, CDR2 SVGIG (reference sequence). The CDR3 sequence: CAWSSGGRRTEAFF.

The rearrangement uses TRBV5-4 and TRBJ1-1; with no DNA, the TCRdb D assignment of TRBD1 cannot be verified. This CDR3 region has 15 residues. Germline V gene data show CDR1 as SGHNT and CDR2 as YYREEE (reference sequence). The CDR3 sequence is CASSLAKGGNTEAFF.

This rearrangement joins TRBV2 to TRBJ2-2. CDR1 and CDR2 (germline): SNHLY, FYNNEI. The CDR3 is 16 amino acids. CDR3 sequence: CASSAQRFANTGELFF.

The chain carries TRBV30 and TRBJ1-2; no DNA is available, so the TRBD1 call from TCRdb remains unchecked. This CDR3 contains 13 residues. Germline V gene lookup returns CDR1 GTSNPN and CDR2 SVGIG (reference sequence). The CDR3 protein is CAWSESGQAGYTF.

The V call is TRBV20-1, the J call TRBJ2-1; TCRdb's D gene call, TRBD2, goes unchecked for lack of DNA. This CDR3 is 14 amino acids long. From germline, CDR1 is DFQATT and CDR2 SNEGSKA (reference sequence). The CDR3 sequence is CSARSAGGVNEQLF.

The chain combines TRBV19 with TRBJ2-1; the TCRdb call, TRBD1, lacks DNA for checking. Germline assignment: CDR1 LNHDA and CDR2 SQIVND (reference sequence). This CDR3 is built from 11 residues. CDR3 sequence: CASSSGKGQFF.

The rearrangement uses TRBV15 and TRBJ1-1. The CDR3 is made up of 15 amino acids. Germline V lookup: CDR1 LNHNV, CDR2 YYDKDF (reference sequence). The CDR3 spells CATSRDTNTNTEAFF.

The genes are TRBV5-1 and TRBJ1-2; no DNA is available, so the TRBD1 call from TCRdb remains unchecked. This CDR3 region has 14 residues. From germline, CDR1 is SGHRS and CDR2 YFSETQ. The CDR3 sequence is CASSLTSGDYGYTF.

The V gene is TRBV6-2 or TRBV6-3, the J gene TRBJ2-5; TCRdb gives TRBD1 as the D gene, but with no DNA this cannot be confirmed. CDR3 length: 14 amino acids. Per the germline V gene, CDR1 is MNHEY and CDR2 is SVGEGT. The CDR3 spells CASSLPGRTETQYF.

V is TRBV6-1 and J is TRBJ2-2; the TRBD2 assignment by TCRdb is unverifiable without DNA. Germline V lookup: CDR1 MNHNS, CDR2 SASEGT. CDR3 length: 14 residues. The CDR3 spells CASTRVLPGGELFF.

This chain joins TRBV5-1 and TRBJ2-2; there is no DNA to check the TCRdb D call of TRBD1. Per germline, CDR1 SGHRS and CDR2 YFSETQ. The CDR3 has 15 residues. This CDR3 is CASSLVQGSTGELFF. The whole variable domain, filled in from reference TRBV5-1 and TRBJ2-2, reads KAGVTQTPRYLIKTRGQQVTLSCSPISGHRSVSWYQQTPGQGLQFLFEYFSETQRNKGNFPGRFSGRQFSNSRSEMNVSTLELGDSALYLCASSLVQGSTGELFFGEGSRLTVL.

This chain uses TRBV4-3 with TRBJ2-7; TCRdb calls TRBD1, which cannot be checked without DNA. This CDR3 is 17 amino acids long. Germline V gene sequence: CDR1 LGHNA, CDR2 YSLEER. The chain's CDR3 is CASSQDIGTGGRYEQYF.